This T cell receptor beta chain was captured in a study of OX40 agonist ivuxolimab in advanced cancers. The V gene's germline CDR1 is MNHEY and CDR2 SVGAGI. Unmatched junction bases numbered 6, after V lost 0 bases and J lost 7 bases. The CDR3 spans 14 residues. Repertoires were generated with immunoSEQ multiplex PCR, while TCRdb's copy carries only in-frame clones and drops some. The sample holds roughly 86,000 clones, around nine tenths seen once. This TCR came from an adult with an advanced solid tumor such as melanoma, head and neck, liver or kidney cancer. This specimen consisted of CD4+ or CD8+ T cells sorted from blood, obtained in a trial of the OX40 agonist ivuxolimab. This rearrangement joins TRBV6-5 to TRBJ2-7; 7 bases are shared with TRBD2. CDR3 DNA: TGTGCCAGCAGTTACTCCTCTTGGGGAGGGGAGCAGTACTTC. It codes for CASSYSSWGGEQYF.